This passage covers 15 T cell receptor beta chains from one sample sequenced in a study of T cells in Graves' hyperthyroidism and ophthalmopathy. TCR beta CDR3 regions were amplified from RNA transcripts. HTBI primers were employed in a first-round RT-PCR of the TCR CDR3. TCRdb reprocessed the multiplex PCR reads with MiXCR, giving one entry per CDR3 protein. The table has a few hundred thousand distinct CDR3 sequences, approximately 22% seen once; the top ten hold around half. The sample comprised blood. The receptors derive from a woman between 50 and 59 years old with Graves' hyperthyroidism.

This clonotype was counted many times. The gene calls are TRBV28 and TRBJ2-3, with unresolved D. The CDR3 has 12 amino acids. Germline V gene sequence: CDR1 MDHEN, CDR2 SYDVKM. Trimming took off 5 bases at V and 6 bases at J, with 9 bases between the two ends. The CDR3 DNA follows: TGTGCCAGCAGTCTTCCTGGGGATACGCAGTATTTT. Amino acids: CASSLPGDTQYF.

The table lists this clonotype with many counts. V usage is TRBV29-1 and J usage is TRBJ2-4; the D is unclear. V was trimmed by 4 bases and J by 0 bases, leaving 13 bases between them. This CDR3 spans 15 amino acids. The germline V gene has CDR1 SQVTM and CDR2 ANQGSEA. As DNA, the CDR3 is TGCAGCGTTGCCCGTATGGAACTAGCCAAAAACATTCAGTACTTC. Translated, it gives CSVARMELAKNIQYF.

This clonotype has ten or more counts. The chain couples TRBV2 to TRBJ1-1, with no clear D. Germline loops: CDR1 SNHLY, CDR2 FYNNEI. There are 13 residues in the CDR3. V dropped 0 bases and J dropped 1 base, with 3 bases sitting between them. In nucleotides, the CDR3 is TGTGCCAGCAGTGAAGCAAGGAACACTGAAGCTTTCTTT. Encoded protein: CASSEARNTEAFF.

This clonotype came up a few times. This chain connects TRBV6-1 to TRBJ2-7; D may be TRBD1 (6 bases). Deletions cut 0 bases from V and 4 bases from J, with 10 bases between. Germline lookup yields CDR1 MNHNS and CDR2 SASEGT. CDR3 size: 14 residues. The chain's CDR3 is CASSEAWGQYEQYF. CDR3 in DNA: TGTGCCAGCAGTGAAGCGTGGGGACAATACGAGCAGTACTTC.

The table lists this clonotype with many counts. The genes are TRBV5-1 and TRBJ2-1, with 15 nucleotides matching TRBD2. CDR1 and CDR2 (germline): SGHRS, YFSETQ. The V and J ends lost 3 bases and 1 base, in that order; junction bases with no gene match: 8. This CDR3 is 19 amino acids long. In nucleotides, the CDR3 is TGCGCCAGCAGCTCGGGACTAGCGGGAGGTTTGAGGTCCTACAATGAGCAGTTCTTC. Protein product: CASSSGLAGGLRSYNEQFF.

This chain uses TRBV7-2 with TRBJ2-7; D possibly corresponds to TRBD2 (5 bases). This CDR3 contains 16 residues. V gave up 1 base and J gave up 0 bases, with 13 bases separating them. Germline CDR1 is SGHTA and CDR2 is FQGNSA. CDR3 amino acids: CASSLGSSGSSYEQYF. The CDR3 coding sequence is TGTGCCAGCAGCTTAGGATCCAGCGGAAGCTCCTACGAGCAGTACTTC.

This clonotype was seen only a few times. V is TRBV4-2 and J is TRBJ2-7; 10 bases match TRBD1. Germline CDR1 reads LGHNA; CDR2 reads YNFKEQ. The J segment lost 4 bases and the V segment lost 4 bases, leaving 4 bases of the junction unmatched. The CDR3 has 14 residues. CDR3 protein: CASSRDRGEYEQYF. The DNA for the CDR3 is TGTGCCAGCAGCCGGGACAGGGGCGAATACGAGCAGTACTTC.

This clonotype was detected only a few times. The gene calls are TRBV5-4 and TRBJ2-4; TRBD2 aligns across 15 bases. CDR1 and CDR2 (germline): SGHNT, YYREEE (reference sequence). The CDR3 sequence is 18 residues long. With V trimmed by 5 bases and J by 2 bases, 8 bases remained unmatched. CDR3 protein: CASSAGTSGRSTKNIQYF. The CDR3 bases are TGTGCCAGCAGTGCCGGGACTAGCGGGAGGTCAACCAAAAACATTCAGTACTTC.

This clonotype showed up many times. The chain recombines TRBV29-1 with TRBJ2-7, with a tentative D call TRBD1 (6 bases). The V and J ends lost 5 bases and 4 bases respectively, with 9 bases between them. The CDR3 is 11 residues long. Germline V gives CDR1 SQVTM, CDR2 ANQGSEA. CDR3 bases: TGCAGCGTTTCCACAGGGTACGAGCAGTACTTC. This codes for CSVSTGYEQYF.

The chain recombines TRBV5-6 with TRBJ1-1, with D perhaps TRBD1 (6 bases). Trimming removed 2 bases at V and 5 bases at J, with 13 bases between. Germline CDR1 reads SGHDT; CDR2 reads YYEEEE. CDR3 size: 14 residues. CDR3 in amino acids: CASSFRQVGTEAFF. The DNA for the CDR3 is TGTGCCAGCAGCTTTCGACAGGTGGGGACTGAAGCTTTCTTT.

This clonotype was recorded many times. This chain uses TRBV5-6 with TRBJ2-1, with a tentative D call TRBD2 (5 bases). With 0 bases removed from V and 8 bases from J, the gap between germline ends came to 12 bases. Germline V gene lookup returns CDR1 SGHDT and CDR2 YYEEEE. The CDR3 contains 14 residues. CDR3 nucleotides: TGTGCCAGCAGCTTGGAAATCCTAGCTGATGAGCAGTTCTTC. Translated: CASSLEILADEQFF.

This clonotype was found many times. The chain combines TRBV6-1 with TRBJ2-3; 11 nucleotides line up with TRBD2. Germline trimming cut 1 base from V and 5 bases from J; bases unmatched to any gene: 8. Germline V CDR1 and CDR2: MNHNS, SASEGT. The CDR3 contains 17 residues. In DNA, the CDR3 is TGTGCCAGCAGTGAAGAGGTAGCGGGAGGGCCTAGAGATACGCAGTATTTT. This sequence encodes CASSEEVAGGPRDTQYF.

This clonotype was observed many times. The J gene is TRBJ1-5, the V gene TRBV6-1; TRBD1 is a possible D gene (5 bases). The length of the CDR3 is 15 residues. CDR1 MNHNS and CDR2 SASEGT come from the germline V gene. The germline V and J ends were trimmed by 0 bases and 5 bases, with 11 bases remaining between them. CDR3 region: CASSEAGGSYQPQHF. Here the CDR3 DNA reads TGTGCCAGCAGTGAAGCGGGGGGATCGTATCAGCCCCAGCATTTT.

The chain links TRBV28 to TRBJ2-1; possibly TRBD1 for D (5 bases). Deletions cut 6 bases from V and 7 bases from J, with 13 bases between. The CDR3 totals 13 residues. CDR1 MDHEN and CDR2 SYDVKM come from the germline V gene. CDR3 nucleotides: TGTGCCAGCAGCCTCCCAGGGTGGAATGAGCAGTTCTTC. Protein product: CASSLPGWNEQFF.

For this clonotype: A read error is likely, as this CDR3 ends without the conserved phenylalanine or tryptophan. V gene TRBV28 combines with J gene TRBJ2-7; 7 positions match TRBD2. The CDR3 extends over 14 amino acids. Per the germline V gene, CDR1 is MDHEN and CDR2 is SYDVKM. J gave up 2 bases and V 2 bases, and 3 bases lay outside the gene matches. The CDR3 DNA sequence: TGTGCCAGCAGTTTAAGAGGGAGGGCCTACGAGCAGTACTCC. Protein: CASSLRGRAYEQYS.